Given below is one T cell receptor (beta chain) in context. Its target is unknown. The sample's time point: persistent/refractory GD, antithyroid drugs over 5 years with positive TRAb. Making the TCR library involved RNA that had been extracted from PBMCs. Blood from the periphery, approximately 8.6 milliliters in all, was drawn into EDTA tubes. The data stem from a study of regulatory T cells in long-lasting Graves disease. General observations from the study: Persistent disease preferred TRBV28, TRBJ1-2 and TRBJ2-5; new disease, TRBV20-1 and TRBJ2-1. Rather than thyroid tissue, only peripheral blood underwent study.

CDR1 and CDR2 from the germline V gene are MGHDK and SYGVNS. CDR3 length: 17 amino acids. With 0 bases removed from V and 0 bases from J, the gap between germline ends came to 11 bases. To make TCR beta libraries, researchers used iRepertoire HTBI primers and Arm-PCR of CDR3 regions. TCRdb recomputed calls from the multiplex PCR reads with MiXCR, one row per CDR3 protein. The data hold about 660,000 distinct CDR3 sequences, with 30% observed a single time. The TCR originated in a female donor with Graves disease. The genes are TRBV25-1 and TRBJ1-4; the D is unclear. The sample here was peripheral blood mononuclear cells (PBMCs), taken when the disease was refractory, from a patient treated with antithyroid drugs. CDR3 nucleotide sequence: TGTGCCAGCAGTGAATATCGCAGGCGAGCAACTAATGAAAAACTGTTTTTT. Translated: CASSEYRRRATNEKLFF.